These 11 T cell receptor beta chains came from one sample sequenced in a study of neoadjuvant anti-PD-1 for oral cavity cancer. Described time point: after neoadjuvant nivolumab, at surgical resection. The data were produced by immunoSEQ multiplex PCR, yet TCRdb's version contains in-frame clones alone and is incomplete. The sample consists of about 24,000 clones, around a quarter of them appearing once. This specimen consisted of tumor tissue, obtained after nivolumab (anti-PD-1) treatment. These receptors originate from a person aged 35 to 85 with oral cavity squamous cell carcinoma.

This clone was observed at least ten times. J is TRBJ2-6 and V is TRBV5-1, with 7 bases identical to TRBD1. This CDR3 comprises 15 residues. Per the germline V gene, CDR1 is SGHRS and CDR2 is YFSETQ. V shed 7 bases and J 2 bases; nucleotides not matched to a gene: 6. The CDR3 DNA sequence: TGCGCCAGCTGCCCCGACAGGGCTGGGGCCAACGTCCTGACTTTC. Translating it yields CASCPDRAGANVLTF.

This clone was counted only a few times. The chain links TRBV20-1 to TRBJ2-7; D unresolved. This CDR3 comprises 11 residues. Germline V CDR1 and CDR2: DFQATT, SNEGSKA (reference sequence). With 0 bases removed from V and 3 bases from J, the gap between germline ends came to 3 bases. CDR3 coding DNA: TGCAGTGCTAGAGATTACTACGAGCAGTACTTC. It specifies CSARDYYEQYF.

The V gene is TRBV7-2, the J gene TRBJ1-5; no definite D call. The ends were cut back, 1 base at V and 1 base at J, with 8 bases in the middle. Germline V gives CDR1 SGHTA, CDR2 FQGNSA. CDR3 length: 15 residues. CDR3 nucleotide sequence: TGTGCCAGCAGCTTAGGGGTGGCCAGCAATCAGCCCCAGCATTTT. Encoded protein: CASSLGVASNQPQHF.

This clone occurred a few times. The chain recombines TRBV19 with TRBJ2-3; maybe TRBD2 (6 bases). The CDR3 runs 14 residues. CDR1 LNHDA and CDR2 SQIVND come from the germline V gene (reference sequence). With 3 bases removed from V and 4 bases from J, the gap between germline ends came to 11 bases. CDR3 nucleotides: TGTGCCAGTAGTATGGAGGGCTCCCCAGATACGCAGTATTTT. Residues: CASSMEGSPDTQYF.

The rearrangement uses TRBV6-1 and TRBJ2-7; TRBD1 matches 10 bases. Trimming at V came to 4 bases and at J to 4 bases, leaving 10 bases not matched to a gene. The length of the CDR3 is 16 residues. Germline loops: CDR1 MNHNS, CDR2 SASEGT. Here the CDR3 reads CASSGTGGARLYEQYF. The CDR3 region has the DNA TGTGCCAGCAGTGGGACAGGGGGGGCTAGGTTATACGAGCAGTACTTC.

CDR3: CASIGGTGVGNQPQHF. The CDR3 DNA is TGTGCCAGCATAGGAGGGACAGGGGTGGGCAATCAGCCCCAGCATTTT. The chain links TRBV2 to TRBJ1-5; 10 nucleotides align to TRBD1. The germline V gene has CDR1 SNHLY and CDR2 FYNNEI. V trimming: 7 bases; J trimming: 2 bases; junction bases outside the gene matches: 8. The CDR3 totals 16 residues.

This chain joins TRBV20-1 and TRBJ1-2, with D unclear. Germline assignment: CDR1 DFQATT and CDR2 SNEGSKA (reference sequence). This CDR3 is built from 10 residues. V shed 0 bases and J shed 4 bases, with 0 bases lying between them. The CDR3, as DNA: TGCAGTGCTAGAGACTATGGCTACACCTTC. Its translation is CSARDYGYTF.

This clone was detected many times. V gene TRBV5-3 combines with J gene TRBJ2-7; D tentatively reads TRBD1 or TRBD2 (5 bases each). TRBV5-3 is an ORF, and what it does is uncertain. This CDR3 region has 11 residues. Trimming left V 10 bases short and J 7 bases short, with 15 bases between. CDR3 DNA sequence: TGTGCCCCTAAGGGACCCGGGGAGCAGTACTTC. Protein: CAPKGPGEQYF.

This clone was seen a few times. The rearrangement links TRBV2 to TRBJ1-2; a weak D match, TRBD1 (5 bases). Trimming left V 10 bases short and J 1 base short, with 16 bases between. The germline V gene encodes CDR1 SNHLY and CDR2 FYNNEI. The CDR3 runs 14 residues. CDR3 DNA sequence: TGTGCCACCACGACGTATCAGGGTAACTATGGCTACACCTTC. Translation: CATTTYQGNYGYTF.

CDR3 coding DNA: TGTGCCTTCAGGGGGGACAGGGACTACGAGCAGTACTTC. Its translation: CAFRGDRDYEQYF. V usage is TRBV21-1 and J usage is TRBJ2-7; whether TRBD1, the table's D call, matches the DNA was not checked. TRBV21-1 is flagged as a pseudogene. The CDR3 runs to 13 residues.

V and J are TRBV6-1 and TRBJ1-5, with TRBD1 as a possible D gene (6 bases). The germline CDR1 and CDR2 sequences are MNHNS and SASEGT. V lost 0 bases, J lost 11 bases, and 17 bases lay in between. The CDR3 sequence is 15 residues long. The CDR3 here is CASSEAGHREGTQHF. CDR3 nucleotide sequence: TGTGCCAGCAGTGAAGCGGGGCACAGGGAGGGGACCCAGCATTTT.